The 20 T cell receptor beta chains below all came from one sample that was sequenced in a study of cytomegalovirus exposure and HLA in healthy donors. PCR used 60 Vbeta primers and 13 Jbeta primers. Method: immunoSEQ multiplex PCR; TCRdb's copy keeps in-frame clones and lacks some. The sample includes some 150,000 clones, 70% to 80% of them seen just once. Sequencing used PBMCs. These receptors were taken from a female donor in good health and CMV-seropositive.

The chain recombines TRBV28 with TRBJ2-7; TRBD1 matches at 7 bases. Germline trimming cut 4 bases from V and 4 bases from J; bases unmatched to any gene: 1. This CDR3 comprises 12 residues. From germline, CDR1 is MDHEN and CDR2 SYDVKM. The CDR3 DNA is TGTGCCAGCAGTTCGGACAGGTACGAGCAGTACTTC. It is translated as CASSSDRYEQYF.

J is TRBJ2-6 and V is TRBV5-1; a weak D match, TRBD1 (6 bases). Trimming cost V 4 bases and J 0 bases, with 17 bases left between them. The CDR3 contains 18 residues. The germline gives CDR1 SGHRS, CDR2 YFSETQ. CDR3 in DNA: TGCGCCAGCAGCCCCGGCTTAGGGGGAAGCTCTGGGGCCAACGTCCTGACTTTC. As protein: CASSPGLGGSSGANVLTF.

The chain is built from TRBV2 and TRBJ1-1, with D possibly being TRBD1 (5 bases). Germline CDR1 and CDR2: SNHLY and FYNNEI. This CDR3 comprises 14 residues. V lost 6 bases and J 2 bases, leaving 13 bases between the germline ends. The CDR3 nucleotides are TGTGCCAGCAGCGCTGTGACAGCTAACACTGAAGCTTTCTTT. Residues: CASSAVTANTEAFF.

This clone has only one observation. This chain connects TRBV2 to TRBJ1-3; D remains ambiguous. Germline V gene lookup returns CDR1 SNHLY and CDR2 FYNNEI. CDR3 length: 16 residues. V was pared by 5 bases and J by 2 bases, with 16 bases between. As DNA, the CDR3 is TGTGCCAGCAGTCCTACCCTCGGGGAGACTGGAAACACCATATATTTT. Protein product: CASSPTLGETGNTIYF. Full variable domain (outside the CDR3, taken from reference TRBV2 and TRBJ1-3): EPEVTQTPSHQVTQMGQEVILRCVPISNHLYFYWYRQILGQKVEFLVSFYNNEISEKSEIFDDQFSVERPDGSNFTLKIRSTKLEDSAMYFCASSPTLGETGNTIYFGEGSWLTVV.

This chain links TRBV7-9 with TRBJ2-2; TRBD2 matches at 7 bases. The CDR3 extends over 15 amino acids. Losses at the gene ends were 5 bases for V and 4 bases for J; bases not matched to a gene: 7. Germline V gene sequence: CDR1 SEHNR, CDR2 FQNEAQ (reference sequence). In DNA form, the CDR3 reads TGTGCCAGCAGCCCACCGGGGGGACCCACCGGGGAGCTGTTTTTT. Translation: CASSPPGGPTGELFF.

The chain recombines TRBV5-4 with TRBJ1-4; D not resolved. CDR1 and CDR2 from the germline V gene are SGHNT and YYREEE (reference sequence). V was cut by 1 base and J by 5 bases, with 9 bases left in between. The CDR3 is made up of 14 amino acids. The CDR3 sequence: CASSLIGQNEKLFF. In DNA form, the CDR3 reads TGTGCCAGCAGCTTGATTGGTCAGAATGAAAAACTGTTTTTT.

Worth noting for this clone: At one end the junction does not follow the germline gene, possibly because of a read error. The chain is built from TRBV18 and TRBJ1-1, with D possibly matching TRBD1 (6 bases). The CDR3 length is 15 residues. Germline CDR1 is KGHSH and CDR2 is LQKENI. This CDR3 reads CASSRLQGQNAEAFF. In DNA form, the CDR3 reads TGTGCCAGCTCACGACTACAGGGCCAGAACGCTGAAGCTTTCTTT.

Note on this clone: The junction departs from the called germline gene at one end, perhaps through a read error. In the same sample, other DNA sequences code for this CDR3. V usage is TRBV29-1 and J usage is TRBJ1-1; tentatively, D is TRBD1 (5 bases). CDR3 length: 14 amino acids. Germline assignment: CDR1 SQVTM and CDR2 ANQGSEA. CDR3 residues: CSGKRPGLNTEAFF. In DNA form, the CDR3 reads TGCAGCGGAAAAAGGCCAGGGTTGAACACTGAAGCCTTCTTT.

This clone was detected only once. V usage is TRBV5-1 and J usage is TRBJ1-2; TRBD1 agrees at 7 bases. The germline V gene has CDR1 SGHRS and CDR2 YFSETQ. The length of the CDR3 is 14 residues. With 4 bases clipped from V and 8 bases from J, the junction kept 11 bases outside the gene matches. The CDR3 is CASSPTRDRLGYTF. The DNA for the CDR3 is TGCGCCAGCAGCCCCACCCGGGACAGATTAGGCTACACCTTC.

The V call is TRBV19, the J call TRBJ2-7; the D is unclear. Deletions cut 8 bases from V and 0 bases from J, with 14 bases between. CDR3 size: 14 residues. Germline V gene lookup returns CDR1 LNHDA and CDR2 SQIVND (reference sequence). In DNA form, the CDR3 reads TGTGCCAGTGCGGCCAGCTCTAGCTCCTACGAGCAGTACTTC. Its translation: CASAASSSSYEQYF.

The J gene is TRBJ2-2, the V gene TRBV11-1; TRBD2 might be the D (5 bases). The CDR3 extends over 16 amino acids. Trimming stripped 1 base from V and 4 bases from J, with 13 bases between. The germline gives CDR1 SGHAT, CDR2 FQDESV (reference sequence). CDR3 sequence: CASSLVPGVVTGELFF. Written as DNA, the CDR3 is TGTGCCAGCAGCTTAGTTCCCGGGGTGGTCACCGGGGAGCTGTTTTTT.

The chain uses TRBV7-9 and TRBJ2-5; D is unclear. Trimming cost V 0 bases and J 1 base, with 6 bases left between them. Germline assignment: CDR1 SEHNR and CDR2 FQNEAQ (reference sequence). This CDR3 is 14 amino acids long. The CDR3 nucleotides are TGTGCCAGCAGCTTAGCCCCGTCCCAAGAGACCCAGTACTTC. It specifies CASSLAPSQETQYF.

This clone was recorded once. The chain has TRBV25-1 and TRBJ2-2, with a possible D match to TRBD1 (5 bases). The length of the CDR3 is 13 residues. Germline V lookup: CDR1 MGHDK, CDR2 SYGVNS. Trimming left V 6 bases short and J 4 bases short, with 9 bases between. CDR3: CASRTASTGELFF. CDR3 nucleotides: TGTGCCAGCAGGACAGCGAGCACCGGGGAGCTGTTTTTT.

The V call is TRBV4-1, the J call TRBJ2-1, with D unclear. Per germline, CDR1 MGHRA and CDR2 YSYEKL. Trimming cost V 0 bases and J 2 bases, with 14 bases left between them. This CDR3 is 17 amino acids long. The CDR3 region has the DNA TGCGCCAGCAGCCAAGATTTGCAGACCCGGGCCTACAATGAGCAGTTCTTC. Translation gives CASSQDLQTRAYNEQFF.

CDR3 in DNA: TGTGCCAGCTCACCACCCACGGGACTGAAGAACACTGAAGCTTTCTTT. Its translation is CASSPPTGLKNTEAFF. The chain employs TRBV18 and TRBJ1-1; perhaps TRBD1 as D (5 bases). CDR3 size: 16 residues. Trimming pared 0 bases from V and 1 base from J, leaving 12 bases between. The V gene's germline CDR1 is KGHSH and CDR2 LQKENI.

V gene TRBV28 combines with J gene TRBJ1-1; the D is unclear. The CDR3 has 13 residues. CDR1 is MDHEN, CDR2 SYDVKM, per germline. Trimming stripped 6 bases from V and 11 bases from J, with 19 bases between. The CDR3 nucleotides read TGTGCCAGCAGCCCCCGAACCCCGCCCGGGGCTTTCTTT. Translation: CASSPRTPPGAFF. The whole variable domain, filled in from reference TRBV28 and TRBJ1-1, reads DVKVTQSSRYLVKRTGEKVFLECVQDMDHENMFWYRQDPGLGLRLIYFSYDVKMKEKGDIPEGYSVSREKKERFSLILESASTNQTSMYLCASSPRTPPGAFFGQGTRLTVV.

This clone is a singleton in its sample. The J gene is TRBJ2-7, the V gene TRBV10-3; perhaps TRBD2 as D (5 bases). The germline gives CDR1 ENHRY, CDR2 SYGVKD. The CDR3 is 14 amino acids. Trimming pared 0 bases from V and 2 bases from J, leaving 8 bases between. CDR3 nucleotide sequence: TGTGCCATCAGTGAGTCCGACGGGACCTACGAGCAGTACTTC. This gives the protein CAISESDGTYEQYF.

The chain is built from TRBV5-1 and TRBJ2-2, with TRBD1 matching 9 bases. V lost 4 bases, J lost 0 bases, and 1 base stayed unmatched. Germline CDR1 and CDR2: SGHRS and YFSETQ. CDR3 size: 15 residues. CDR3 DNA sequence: TGCGCCAGCAGCCGGGACAGGGCGAACACCGGGGAGCTGTTTTTT. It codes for CASSRDRANTGELFF.

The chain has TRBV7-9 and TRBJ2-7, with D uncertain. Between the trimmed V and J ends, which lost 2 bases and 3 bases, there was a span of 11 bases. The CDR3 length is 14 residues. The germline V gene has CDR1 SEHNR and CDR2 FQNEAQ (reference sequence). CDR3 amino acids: CASSLTQFSYEQYF. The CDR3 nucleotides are TGTGCCAGCAGCTTAACCCAGTTCAGCTACGAGCAGTACTTC.

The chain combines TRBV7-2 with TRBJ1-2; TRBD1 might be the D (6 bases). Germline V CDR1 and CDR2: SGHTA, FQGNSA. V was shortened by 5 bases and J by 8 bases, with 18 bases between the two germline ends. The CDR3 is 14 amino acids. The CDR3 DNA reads TGTGCCAGCAGCCCGCTACCCGGACAGTCCGGCTACACCTTC. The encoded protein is CASSPLPGQSGYTF.